Each of the 5 T cell receptor beta chains below was sequenced from the same sample in a study of shared clonotypes between healthy human individuals. Measured with immunoSEQ multiplex PCR; TCRdb has only the in-frame clones, and not every one. The profile covers about 2.4 million clones, with over 85% appearing a single time and about 0.34% taken by the ten largest. The sequenced sample was naive CD4+ T cells from PBMCs. Subset reported: CD45RA+ positively selected. These receptors all come from a young man in good health. Some clones in this sample may be carry-over from other donors' samples.

The chain joins TRBV7-2 to TRBJ2-1; D is perhaps TRBD2 (6 bases). Germline loops: CDR1 SGHTA, CDR2 FQGNSA. V lost 0 bases and J 1 base, leaving 16 bases between the germline ends. This CDR3 is built from 18 residues. CDR3 amino acids: CASSLARSRRESYNEQFF. The CDR3 nucleotides are TGTGCCAGCAGCTTAGCTAGAAGCCGGAGGGAGTCCTACAATGAGCAGTTCTTC.

The chain recombines TRBV4-3 with TRBJ1-2; the match to TRBD1 covers 10 bases. V trimming: 1 base; J trimming: 2 bases; junction bases outside the gene matches: 1. The CDR3 sequence is 15 residues long. The germline CDR1 and CDR2 sequences are LGHNA and YSLEER. DNA for the CDR3: TGCGCCAGCAGCCAAGTGGGACAGGGGAACTATGGCTACACCTTC. Translating it yields CASSQVGQGNYGYTF.

The gene calls are TRBV29-1 and TRBJ1-1; a weak D match, TRBD1 (5 bases). V lost 7 bases to trimming and J lost 0 bases, with 18 bases between them. CDR3 length: 15 amino acids. Germline CDR1 is SQVTM and CDR2 is ANQGSEA. The CDR3 DNA sequence: TGCAGCGCCGAGGGGCGCCTGGCCTTGAACACTGAAGCTTTCTTT. Translated: CSAEGRLALNTEAFF.

This chain connects TRBV5-1 to TRBJ1-1, with D possibly matching TRBD1 (6 bases). The CDR3 contains 17 residues. Germline V CDR1 and CDR2: SGHRS, YFSETQ. The germline V and J ends were trimmed by 2 bases and 0 bases, with 17 bases remaining between them. The CDR3 loop reads CASSFTGSGAVNTEAFF. CDR3 in DNA: TGCGCCAGCAGCTTCACGGGCTCAGGGGCTGTGAACACTGAAGCTTTCTTT.

J is TRBJ2-4 and V is TRBV7-2, with 10 bases that match TRBD1. V dropped 2 bases and J dropped 15; count of bases not matched to a gene: 13. CDR3 length: 15 amino acids. Germline CDR1 and CDR2: SGHTA and FQGNSA. The CDR3 reads CASSLLWDRGNRLYF. Here the CDR3 DNA reads TGTGCCAGCAGCTTACTGTGGGACAGGGGAAATCGGTTGTACTTC.